These T cell receptor beta chains were read from a single sample in a study of cytomegalovirus exposure and HLA in healthy donors. The table came from immunoSEQ multiplex PCR; TCRdb's copy has only in-frame clones and leaves some out. Among 250,000 to 350,000 clones listed, 75% to 90% were seen once. The sequenced material came from PBMCs. These receptor sequences come from a man in his forties in good health and CMV-seropositive. The CDR3 runs from the conserved cysteine through the conserved F or W. Each record gives: J gene, V gene, CDR3 length, clone size, D gene, CDR3 DNA, CDR3 protein. A D gene is named only where the DNA matches it firmly. Size is stated for part of the rows, as once, few or many counts, or as a class when the clone is expanded.

j_call: TRBJ2-7
v_call: TRBV28
cdr3_length: 15
clone_size: .
d_call: .
cdr3_nt: TGTGCCAGCAGTTTCCAGGACTCAACCCCTTACGAGCAGTACTTC
cdr3_aa: CASSFQDSTPYEQYF

j_call: TRBJ2-7
v_call: TRBV4-2
cdr3_length: 16
clone_size: few
d_call: TRBD2
cdr3_nt: TGTGCCAGCAGCCAAGTATTGGGACTAGCGGGAGGCGAGCAGTACTTC
cdr3_aa: CASSQVLGLAGGEQYF

j_call: TRBJ2-5
v_call: TRBV5-6
cdr3_length: 15
clone_size: .
d_call: TRBD1
cdr3_nt: TGTGCCAGCAGCTTGAACAGGGGAGTGAGGGAGACCCAGTACTTC
cdr3_aa: CASSLNRGVRETQYF

j_call: TRBJ1-1
v_call: TRBV7-9
cdr3_length: 14
clone_size: .
d_call: .
cdr3_nt: TGTGCCAGCAGCTCCGGACTGAAACCCACTGAAGCTTTCTTT
cdr3_aa: CASSSGLKPTEAFF

j_call: TRBJ1-1
v_call: TRBV30
cdr3_length: 15
clone_size: few
d_call: .
cdr3_nt: TGTGCCTGGAGTACATGGACACGACTGAACACTGAAGCTTTCTTT
cdr3_aa: CAWSTWTRLNTEAFF

j_call: TRBJ2-3
v_call: TRBV6-1
cdr3_length: 14
clone_size: .
d_call: .
cdr3_nt: TGTGCCAGCAGCATAGGGGCATCGGGAGATACGCAGTATTTT
cdr3_aa: CASSIGASGDTQYF

j_call: TRBJ2-1
v_call: TRBV5-1
cdr3_length: 15
clone_size: .
d_call: TRBD2
cdr3_nt: TGCGCCAGCAGCTTGGGTCTAGCGGGAGACGGTGAGCAGTTCTTC
cdr3_aa: CASSLGLAGDGEQFF

j_call: TRBJ2-1
v_call: TRBV27
cdr3_length: 17
clone_size: .
d_call: TRBD2
cdr3_nt: TGTGCCAGCAGTTTATCCCAGACTAGCGGGAGAGACAATGAGCAGTTCTTC
cdr3_aa: CASSLSQTSGRDNEQFF

j_call: TRBJ2-1
v_call: TRBV7-9
cdr3_length: 13
clone_size: once
d_call: TRBD1
cdr3_nt: TGTGCCAGCTTAAGGGGACAGTACAATGAGCAGTTCTTC
cdr3_aa: CASLRGQYNEQFF

j_call: TRBJ1-5
v_call: TRBV5-6
cdr3_length: 15
clone_size: few
d_call: .
cdr3_nt: TGTGCCAGCAGCTTGATTCAACAAAACAATCAGCCCCAGCATTTT
cdr3_aa: CASSLIQQNNQPQHF

j_call: TRBJ2-7
v_call: TRBV11-2
cdr3_length: 17
clone_size: .
d_call: TRBD2
cdr3_nt: TGTGCCAGCAGCTTAGGGCTGAGGGCTAGCGGACACTACGAGCAGTACTTC
cdr3_aa: CASSLGLRASGHYEQYF

j_call: TRBJ1-5
v_call: TRBV27
cdr3_length: 15
clone_size: .
d_call: .
cdr3_nt: TGTGCCAGCAGTTTATCCCCGTTAGGCAATCAGCCCCAGCATTTT
cdr3_aa: CASSLSPLGNQPQHF

j_call: TRBJ1-5
v_call: TRBV19
cdr3_length: 13
clone_size: .
d_call: TRBD1
cdr3_nt: TGTGCCAGTAGTACGGACAGGAGGCAGCCCCAGCATTTT
cdr3_aa: CASSTDRRQPQHF

j_call: TRBJ1-1
v_call: TRBV19
cdr3_length: 14
clone_size: .
d_call: TRBD1
cdr3_nt: TGTGCCAGTAGTATAGGGACAGGGGGCACTGAAGCTTTCTTT
cdr3_aa: CASSIGTGGTEAFF

j_call: TRBJ1-2
v_call: TRBV29-1
cdr3_length: 13
clone_size: .
d_call: TRBD1
cdr3_nt: TGCAGCGTTGAGAGGACAGGGCGCTATGGCTACACCTTC
cdr3_aa: CSVERTGRYGYTF

j_call: TRBJ1-3
v_call: TRBV5-1
cdr3_length: 17
clone_size: .
d_call: .
cdr3_nt: TGCGCCAGCAGCTTAAGACGACAGCTCCTCTCTGGAAACACCATATATTTT
cdr3_aa: CASSLRRQLLSGNTIYF

j_call: TRBJ1-5
v_call: TRBV6-5
cdr3_length: 14
clone_size: .
d_call: TRBD1
cdr3_nt: TGTGCCAGCAGGGGACAGGAGATCAATCAGCCCCAGCATTTT
cdr3_aa: CASRGQEINQPQHF

j_call: TRBJ2-7
v_call: TRBV7-2
cdr3_length: 14
clone_size: .
d_call: .
cdr3_nt: TGTGCCAGCAGCTCCCCACTAGCCCCGAACGAGCAGTACTTC
cdr3_aa: CASSSPLAPNEQYF

j_call: TRBJ2-5
v_call: TRBV5-3
cdr3_length: 15
clone_size: .
d_call: .
cdr3_nt: TGTGCCAGAAGCCAAAAATCCTCCTACAGGGAGACCCAGTACTTC
cdr3_aa: CARSQKSSYRETQYF

j_call: TRBJ2-2
v_call: TRBV4-1
cdr3_length: 14
clone_size: few
d_call: .
cdr3_nt: TGCGCCAGCAGCCAAGAATTGGAGTCCGGGGAGCTGTTTTTT
cdr3_aa: CASSQELESGELFF

j_call: TRBJ1-2
v_call: TRBV10-2
cdr3_length: 15
clone_size: .
d_call: .
cdr3_nt: TGCGCCAGCAGTGAGTCGAATCGGGGTTACTATGGCTACACCTTC
cdr3_aa: CASSESNRGYYGYTF

j_call: TRBJ1-1
v_call: TRBV30
cdr3_length: 13
clone_size: .
d_call: TRBD1
cdr3_nt: TGTGCCTGGAGAACAGGGGGCGGAGGTGAAGCTTTCTTT
cdr3_aa: CAWRTGGGGEAFF

j_call: TRBJ1-1
v_call: TRBV6-6
cdr3_length: 13
clone_size: .
d_call: .
cdr3_nt: TGTGCCAGCAATTCGGGAGGGAACACTGAAGCTTTCTTT
cdr3_aa: CASNSGGNTEAFF

j_call: TRBJ1-1
v_call: TRBV30
cdr3_length: 12
clone_size: .
d_call: .
cdr3_nt: TGTGCCTGGAGCAGGGGTTCCACTGAAGCTTTCTTT
cdr3_aa: CAWSRGSTEAFF

j_call: TRBJ1-5
v_call: TRBV7-8
cdr3_length: 13
clone_size: .
d_call: .
cdr3_nt: TGTGCCAGCAGCTTAGAGGGGTTTCAGCCCCAGCATTTT
cdr3_aa: CASSLEGFQPQHF

j_call: TRBJ2-1
v_call: TRBV5-6
cdr3_length: 15
clone_size: once
d_call: TRBD1
cdr3_nt: TGTGCCAGCAGCCAGGGACAGGGGGTAAGCAATGAGCAGTTCTTC
cdr3_aa: CASSQGQGVSNEQFF

j_call: TRBJ1-1
v_call: TRBV6-1
cdr3_length: 15
clone_size: .
d_call: .
cdr3_nt: TGTGCCAGCAGTGAAGCGCCCAGGGCGAACACTGAAGCTTTCTTT
cdr3_aa: CASSEAPRANTEAFF

j_call: TRBJ2-5
v_call: TRBV27
cdr3_length: 15
clone_size: .
d_call: TRBD2
cdr3_nt: TGTGCCAGCCCTCGGAGCGGGAGGTTCCAAGAGACCCAGTACTTC
cdr3_aa: CASPRSGRFQETQYF

j_call: TRBJ2-5
v_call: TRBV7-9
cdr3_length: 13
clone_size: .
d_call: TRBD1
cdr3_nt: TGTGCCAGCAGCCAAGACAGGGCCGGGACCCAGTACTTC
cdr3_aa: CASSQDRAGTQYF

j_call: TRBJ2-3
v_call: TRBV19
cdr3_length: 16
clone_size: .
d_call: TRBD1
cdr3_nt: TGTGCCAGTAGCCCCGGGACAGGGGTAAGGACAGATACGCAGTATTTT
cdr3_aa: CASSPGTGVRTDTQYF

j_call: TRBJ2-1
v_call: TRBV4-1
cdr3_length: 17
clone_size: once
d_call: TRBD2
cdr3_nt: TGCGCCAGCAGCCAACCTAGCGGGAGGGCCGGTTACAATGAGCAGTTCTTC
cdr3_aa: CASSQPSGRAGYNEQFF

j_call: TRBJ2-5
v_call: TRBV4-2
cdr3_length: 15
clone_size: .
d_call: TRBD1
cdr3_nt: TGTGCCAGCAGCCCGACCCTGGACAGGGGAGAGACCCAGTACTTC
cdr3_aa: CASSPTLDRGETQYF

j_call: TRBJ2-1
v_call: TRBV7-8
cdr3_length: 18
clone_size: .
d_call: TRBD1
cdr3_nt: TGTGCCAGCAGCGATTGGGGACAGGGGGGGAACTCCTACAATGAGCAGTTCTTC
cdr3_aa: CASSDWGQGGNSYNEQFF

j_call: TRBJ1-1
v_call: TRBV27
cdr3_length: 13
clone_size: .
d_call: .
cdr3_nt: TGTGCCAGCAGACGACTCCAGGGCACTGAAGCTTTCTTT
cdr3_aa: CASRRLQGTEAFF

j_call: TRBJ1-5
v_call: TRBV19
cdr3_length: 16
clone_size: .
d_call: .
cdr3_nt: TGTGCCAGTAGTATGGAGACAGGTTATAGCAATCAGCCCCAGCATTTT
cdr3_aa: CASSMETGYSNQPQHF

j_call: TRBJ2-2
v_call: TRBV6-1
cdr3_length: 14
clone_size: .
d_call: .
cdr3_nt: TGTGCCAGCAGTCTGGACAGTTTCCCCGGGGAGCTGTTTTTT
cdr3_aa: CASSLDSFPGELFF

j_call: TRBJ1-1
v_call: TRBV7-9
cdr3_length: 11
clone_size: .
d_call: .
cdr3_nt: TGTTCCAGCAGCCTTGACACTGAAGCTTTCTTT
cdr3_aa: CSSSLDTEAFF

j_call: TRBJ2-1
v_call: TRBV19
cdr3_length: 13
clone_size: .
d_call: TRBD2
cdr3_nt: TGTGCCAGTAGTATTGCTAGCGGGAATGAGCAGTTCTTC
cdr3_aa: CASSIASGNEQFF

j_call: TRBJ2-1
v_call: TRBV7-3
cdr3_length: 16
clone_size: .
d_call: TRBD2
cdr3_nt: TGTGCCAGCAGCGGACAGACTAGCGGGGGCCCGACTGAGCAGTTCTTC
cdr3_aa: CASSGQTSGGPTEQFF

j_call: TRBJ2-3
v_call: TRBV5-5
cdr3_length: 13
clone_size: .
d_call: .
cdr3_nt: TGTGCCAGCAGCTTGTCCTCCCCAGATACGCAGTATTTT
cdr3_aa: CASSLSSPDTQYF